This T cell receptor (beta chain) was found in a study of T cells after yellow fever vaccination. Across the study: Each low-cell-number fraction was prepared by means of SMART-Seq v4 Ultra Low Input. Study results and limitations: Abundant clonotypes from the bulk population could have been carried over as contaminants into FACS-sorted repertoires. Only a small proportion of the clonotypes turned up in both the CD4 and the CD8 compartments, likely arising from convergent recombination.

TCRdb recomputed calls from the 5' RACE reads with MiXCR, one row per CDR3 protein. Here the sample spans approximately 350,000 distinct CDR3 sequences, about 9.9% being singletons. With regard to this clonotype: The antigen is not known.

Trimming cost V 3 bases and J 6 bases; bases outside gene matches: 4. There are 15 residues in the CDR3. J is TRBJ2-1 and V is TRBV12-3 or TRBV12-4; 11 nucleotides line up with TRBD2. The receptor was derived from a man aged 18 to 30 who received the YFV17D yellow fever vaccine. The sequenced sample was PBMCs, obtained on the day of the first yellow fever vaccination. This CDR3 is CASSFWLAGGNEQFF. The CDR3, as DNA: TGTGCCAGCAGTTTTTGGCTAGCGGGGGGCAATGAGCAGTTCTTC.